This T cell receptor beta chain was sequenced during a study of CD8 T cells in Susac syndrome. RNA, at roughly 0.45 to 1 ug, was reverse transcribed with random hexamers. A multiplex approach, immunoSEQ multiplex PCR, amplified TCR beta CDR3 across 54 Vbeta and 13 Jbeta. TCRdb called the immunoSEQ multiplex PCR reads again in MiXCR, with one record for every CDR3 protein. The sample records some 110,000 distinct CDR3 sequences, more than 80% being singletons. The CDR3 spans 18 residues. V dropped 1 base and J dropped 0 bases, with 17 bases sitting between them. Through negative isolation, CD4+ and CD8+ T cells were obtained, while TEMRA cells were enriched using FACS.

The gene calls are TRBV12-3 or TRBV12-4 and TRBJ2-3, with a possible D match to TRBD1 (5 bases). The receptor's source is a human donor with multiple sclerosis. Sequences were obtained from CD8+ T cells from PBMCs. As DNA, the CDR3 is TGTGCCAGCAGTTTAGTCGTTTTGGGGCCACCGAGCACAGATACGCAGTATTTT. Protein: CASSLVVLGPPSTDTQYF.